This T cell receptor beta chain was sequenced in a study of early T cells in non-severe SARS-CoV-2 infection. Study in general: Bulk RNA from unsorted whole blood was sequenced; chains were unpaired. Study-level points and caveats: Sequences matched to VDJdb favored anti-spike CD8 responses, while private and CD4 specificities were missed.

The CDR3 runs 15 residues. Germline V gene sequence: CDR1 SGHVS, CDR2 FQNEAQ. V lost 0 bases, J lost 5 bases, and 10 bases lay in between. Molecules of cDNA were individually given unique molecular identifiers that were attached to them. TCRdb reanalysed the 5' RACE reads using MiXCR and keeps one entry per CDR3 protein. Of about 17,000 distinct CDR3 sequences listed, about 5.6% were seen once; the top ten hold less than 8%. This clonotype came up many times. What it recognizes is unknown. The input for sequencing was whole blood, taken at baseline. This clonotype was sampled from an adult who was a healthcare worker with PCR-confirmed SARS-CoV-2 infection or an uninfected control (not recorded which). The V and J genes are TRBV7-8 and TRBJ1-4, with D unresolved. The CDR3 DNA reads TGTGCCAGCAGCTTAGCGAGGCTTCAGAATGAAAAACTGTTTTTT. This translates into CASSLARLQNEKLFF.